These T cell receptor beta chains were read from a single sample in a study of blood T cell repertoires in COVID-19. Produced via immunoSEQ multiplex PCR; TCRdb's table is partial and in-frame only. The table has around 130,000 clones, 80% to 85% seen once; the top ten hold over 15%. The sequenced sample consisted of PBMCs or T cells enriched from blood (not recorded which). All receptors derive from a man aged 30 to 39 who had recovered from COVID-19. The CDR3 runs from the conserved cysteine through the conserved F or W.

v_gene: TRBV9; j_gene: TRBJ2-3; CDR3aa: CASSPTSGGAYTQYF
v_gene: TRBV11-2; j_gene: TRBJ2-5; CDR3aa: CASSLAVQGARETQYF
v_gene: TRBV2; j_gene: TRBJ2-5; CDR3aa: CASRGGVIAGETQYF
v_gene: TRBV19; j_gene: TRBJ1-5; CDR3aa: CASTHLDSFDNQPQHF
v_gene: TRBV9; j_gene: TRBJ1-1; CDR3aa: CASSVADAPTGAMNTEAFF
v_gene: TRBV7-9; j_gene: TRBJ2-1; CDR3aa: CASSDSLPPGGSYNEQFF
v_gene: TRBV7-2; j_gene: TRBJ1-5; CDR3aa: CASSLDRGWGYSNQPQHF
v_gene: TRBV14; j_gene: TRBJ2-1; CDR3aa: CASSQPRESSYNEQFF
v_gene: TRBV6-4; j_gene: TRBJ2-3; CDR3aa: CASSDGTRDTQYF
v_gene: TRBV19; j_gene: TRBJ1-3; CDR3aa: CASSGLQGLGSGNTIYF
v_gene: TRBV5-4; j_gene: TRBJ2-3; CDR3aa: CASSYETGADTQYF
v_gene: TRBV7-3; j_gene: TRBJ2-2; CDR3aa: CASSPTIGLTNTGELFF
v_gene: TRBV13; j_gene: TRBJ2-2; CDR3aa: CASSLSAGTNTGELFF
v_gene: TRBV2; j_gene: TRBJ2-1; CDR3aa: CASTLAVSYNEQFF
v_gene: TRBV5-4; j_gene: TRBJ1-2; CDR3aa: CASSSDPGNYGYTF
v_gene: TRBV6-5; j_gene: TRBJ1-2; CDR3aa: CASSYEGFNYGYTF
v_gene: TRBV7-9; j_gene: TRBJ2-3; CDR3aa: CASSLGDRGRSDTQYF
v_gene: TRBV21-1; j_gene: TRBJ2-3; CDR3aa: CASSKATSTDTQYF
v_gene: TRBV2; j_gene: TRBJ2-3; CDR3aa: CASGGTSGYTSTDTQYF
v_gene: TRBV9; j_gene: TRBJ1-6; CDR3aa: CASSSPRDRGNSPLHF
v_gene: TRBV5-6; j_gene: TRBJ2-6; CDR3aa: CASSFSRSYSGANVLTF
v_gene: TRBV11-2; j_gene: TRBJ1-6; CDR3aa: CASSGGAGGSSPLHF
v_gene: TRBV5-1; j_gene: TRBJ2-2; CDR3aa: CASKGGGGWDTGELFF
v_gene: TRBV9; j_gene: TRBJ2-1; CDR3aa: CASSVGVGSGTSFF
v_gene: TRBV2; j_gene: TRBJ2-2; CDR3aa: CASRGGAPNTGELFF
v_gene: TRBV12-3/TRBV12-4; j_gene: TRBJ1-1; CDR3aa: CASSSHTEAFF